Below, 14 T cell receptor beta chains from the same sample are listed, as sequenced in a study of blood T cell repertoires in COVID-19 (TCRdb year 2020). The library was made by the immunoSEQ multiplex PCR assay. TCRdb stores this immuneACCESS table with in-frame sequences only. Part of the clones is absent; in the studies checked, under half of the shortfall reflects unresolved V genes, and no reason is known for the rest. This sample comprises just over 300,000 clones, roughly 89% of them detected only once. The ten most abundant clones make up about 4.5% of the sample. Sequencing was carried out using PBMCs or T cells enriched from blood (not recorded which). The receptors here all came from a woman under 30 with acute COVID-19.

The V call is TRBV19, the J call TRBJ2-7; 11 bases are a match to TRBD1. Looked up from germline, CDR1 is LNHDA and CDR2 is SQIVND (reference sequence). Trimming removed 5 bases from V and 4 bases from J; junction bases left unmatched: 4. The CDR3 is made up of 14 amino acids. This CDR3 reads CASSPRDRGYEQYF. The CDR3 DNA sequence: TGTGCCAGTAGTCCCCGGGACAGGGGGTACGAGCAGTACTTC.

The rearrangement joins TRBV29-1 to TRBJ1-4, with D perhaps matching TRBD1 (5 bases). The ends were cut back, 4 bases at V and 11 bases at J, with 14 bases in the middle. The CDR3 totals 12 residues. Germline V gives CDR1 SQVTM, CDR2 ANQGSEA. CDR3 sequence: CSVGQNTGKLFF. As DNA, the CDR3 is TGCAGCGTTGGACAGAACACCGGGAAACTGTTTTTT.

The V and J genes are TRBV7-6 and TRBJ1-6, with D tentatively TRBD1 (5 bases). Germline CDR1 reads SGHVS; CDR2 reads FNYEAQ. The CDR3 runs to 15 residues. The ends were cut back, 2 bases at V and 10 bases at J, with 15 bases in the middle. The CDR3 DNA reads TGTGCCAGCAGCTTAAGGGGAAGGGAAGACTCACCCCTCCACTTT. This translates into CASSLRGREDSPLHF.

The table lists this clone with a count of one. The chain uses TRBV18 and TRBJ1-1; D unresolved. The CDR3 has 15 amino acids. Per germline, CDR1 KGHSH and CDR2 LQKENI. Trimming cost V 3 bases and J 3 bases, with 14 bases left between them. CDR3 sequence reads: CASSPLGQEDTEAFF. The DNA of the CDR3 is TGTGCCAGCTCACCTCTAGGGCAGGAGGACACTGAAGCTTTCTTT.

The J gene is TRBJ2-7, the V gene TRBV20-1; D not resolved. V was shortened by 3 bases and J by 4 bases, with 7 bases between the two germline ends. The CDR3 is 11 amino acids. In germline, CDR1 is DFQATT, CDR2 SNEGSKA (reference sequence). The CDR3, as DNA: TGCAGTGCTAGTCAACAGTACGAGCAGTACTTC. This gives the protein CSASQQYEQYF.

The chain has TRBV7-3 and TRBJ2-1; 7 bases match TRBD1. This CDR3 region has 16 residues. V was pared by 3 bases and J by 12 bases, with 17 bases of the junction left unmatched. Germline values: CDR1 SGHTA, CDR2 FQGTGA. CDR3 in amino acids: CASSLEGDRDRRGQFF. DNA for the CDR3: TGTGCCAGCAGCTTGGAAGGCGACAGGGACCGCCGGGGGCAGTTCTTC.

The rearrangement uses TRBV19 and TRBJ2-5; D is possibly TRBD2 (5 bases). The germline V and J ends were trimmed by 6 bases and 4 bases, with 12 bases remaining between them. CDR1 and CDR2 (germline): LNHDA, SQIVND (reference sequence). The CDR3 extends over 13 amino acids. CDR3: CASSGRTRETQYF. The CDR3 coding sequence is TGTGCCAGTAGCGGTCGGACTCGAGAGACCCAGTACTTC.

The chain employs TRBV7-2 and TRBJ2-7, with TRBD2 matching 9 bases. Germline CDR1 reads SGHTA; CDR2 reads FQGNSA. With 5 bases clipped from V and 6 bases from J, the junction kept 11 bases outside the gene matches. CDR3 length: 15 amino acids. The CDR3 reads CASSTGGGRAREQYF. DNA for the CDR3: TGTGCCAGCAGCACAGGTGGCGGGAGGGCCCGCGAGCAGTACTTC.

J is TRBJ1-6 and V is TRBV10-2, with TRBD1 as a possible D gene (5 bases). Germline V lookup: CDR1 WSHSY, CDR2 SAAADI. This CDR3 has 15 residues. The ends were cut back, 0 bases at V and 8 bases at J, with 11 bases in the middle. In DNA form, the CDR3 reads TGCGCCAGCAGTGAGTCGGGGGGTTTTGATTCACCCCTCCACTTT. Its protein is CASSESGGFDSPLHF.

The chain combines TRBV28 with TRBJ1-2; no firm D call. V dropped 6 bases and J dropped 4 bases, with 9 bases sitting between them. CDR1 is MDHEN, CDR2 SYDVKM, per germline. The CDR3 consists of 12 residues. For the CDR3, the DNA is TGTGCCAGCAGCTGGGGAGCCTATGGCTACACCTTC. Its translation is CASSWGAYGYTF.

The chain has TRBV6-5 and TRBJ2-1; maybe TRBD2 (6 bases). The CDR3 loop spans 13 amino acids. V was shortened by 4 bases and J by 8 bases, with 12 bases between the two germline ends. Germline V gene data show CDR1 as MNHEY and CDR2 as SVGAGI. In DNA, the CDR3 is TGTGCCAGCAGTTTGGGGCGCGGGGATGAGCAGTTCTTC. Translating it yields CASSLGRGDEQFF.

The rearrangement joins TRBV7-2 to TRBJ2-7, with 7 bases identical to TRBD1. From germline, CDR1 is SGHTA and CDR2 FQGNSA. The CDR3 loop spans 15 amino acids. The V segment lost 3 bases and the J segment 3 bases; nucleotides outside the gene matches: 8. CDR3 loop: CASSFTGTENYEQYF. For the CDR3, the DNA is TGTGCCAGCAGCTTTACCGGGACAGAAAACTACGAGCAGTACTTC.

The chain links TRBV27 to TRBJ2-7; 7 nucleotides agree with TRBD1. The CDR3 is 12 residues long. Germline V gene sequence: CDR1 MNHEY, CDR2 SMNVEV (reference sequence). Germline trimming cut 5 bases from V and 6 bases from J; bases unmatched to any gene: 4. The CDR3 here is CASSTTGLEQYF. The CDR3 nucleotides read TGTGCCAGCAGTACGACAGGGCTCGAGCAGTACTTC.

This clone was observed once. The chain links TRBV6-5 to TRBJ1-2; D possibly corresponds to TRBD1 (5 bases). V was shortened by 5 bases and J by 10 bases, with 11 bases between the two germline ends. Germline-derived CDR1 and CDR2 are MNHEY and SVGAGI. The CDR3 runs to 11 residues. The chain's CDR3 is CASSSQGYYTF. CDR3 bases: TGTGCCAGCAGTAGCCAGGGTTACTACACCTTC.